The 19 T cell receptor beta chains below come from one sample, sequenced in a study of control samples from healthy donors and cancer patients. Only in-frame clones appear in the TCRdb table, and some are missing; sequencing was by immunoSEQ multiplex PCR. Of some 140,000 clones listed, approximately 86% are singletons. The sequenced material came from blood. These receptors were collected from a woman aged 30 to 39 in good health.

This clone was found many times. This chain uses TRBV2 with TRBJ2-2; 9 nucleotides agree with TRBD2. Germline V gene lookup returns CDR1 SNHLY and CDR2 FYNNEI. There are 17 residues in the CDR3. V dropped 7 bases and J dropped 4; count of bases not matched to a gene: 13. The CDR3 bases are TGTGCCAGCATCGAAGCCCCGGGACTAGCTTTCACCGGGGAGCTGTTTTTT. This encodes CASIEAPGLAFTGELFF. Based on the CDR3 plus reference TRBV2 and TRBJ2-2, the full variable domain is EPEVTQTPSHQVTQMGQEVILRCVPISNHLYFYWYRQILGQKVEFLVSFYNNEISEKSEIFDDQFSVERPDGSNFTLKIRSTKLEDSAMYFCASIEAPGLAFTGELFFGEGSRLTVL.

The chain joins TRBV5-4 to TRBJ1-6, with 10 bases fitting TRBD1. The V segment lost 3 bases and the J segment 5 bases; nucleotides outside the gene matches: 8. The CDR3 has 17 amino acids. CDR1 and CDR2 from the germline V gene are SGHNT and YYREEE (reference sequence). The CDR3 sequence: CASSWGGQGIDNSPLHF. CDR3 in DNA: TGTGCCAGCAGCTGGGGGGGACAGGGGATCGATAATTCACCCCTCCACTTT.

The rearrangement links TRBV5-1 to TRBJ1-3; 7 positions agree with TRBD1. Germline loops: CDR1 SGHRS, CDR2 YFSETQ. The CDR3 contains 16 residues. Germline trimming cut 0 bases from V and 3 bases from J; bases unmatched to any gene: 6. CDR3 sequence (DNA): TGCGCCAGCAGCTTGGGTCCCGGGACAGTTGGAAACACCATATATTTT. Its translation: CASSLGPGTVGNTIYF.

Concerning this clone: This specimen includes other DNA sequences encoding the same CDR3. V gene TRBV12-3 or TRBV12-4 combines with J gene TRBJ2-3, with D unresolved. This CDR3 is built from 12 residues. The ends were cut back, 1 base at V and 6 bases at J, with 5 bases in the middle. CDR3 in DNA: TGTGCCAGCAGTTTAGTGGGGGATACGCAGTATTTT. Amino acids: CASSLVGDTQYF.

Comment on this clone: Different DNA sequences within this sample yield the same CDR3. The chain couples TRBV6-5 to TRBJ2-7, with unresolved D. The CDR3 has 13 residues. CDR1 is MNHEY, CDR2 SVGAGI, per germline. The germline V and J ends were trimmed by 2 bases and 4 bases, with 9 bases remaining between them. DNA for the CDR3: TGTGCCAGCAGTTACGCCCCCGGGTACGAGCAGTACTTC. Protein: CASSYAPGYEQYF.

The genes are TRBV5-1 and TRBJ1-2; TRBD1 aligns across 11 bases. CDR3 length: 14 amino acids. V lost 2 bases and J lost 7; bases outside the gene matches: 4. The germline gives CDR1 SGHRS, CDR2 YFSETQ. Here the CDR3 DNA reads TGCGCCAGCAGCTTCGGACAGGGGGCTGGTGGCTACACCTTC. This gives the protein CASSFGQGAGGYTF.

The gene calls are TRBV5-5 and TRBJ2-1; D remains ambiguous. This CDR3 has 14 residues. Trimming took 6 bases from V and 9 from J, leaving 19 bases between them. Germline CDR1 SGHKS, CDR2 YYEKEE (reference sequence). The CDR3 reads CASITPTGSSEQFF. Written as DNA, the CDR3 is TGTGCCAGCATCACTCCCACCGGGTCTTCTGAGCAGTTCTTC.

This clone was recorded only once. The chain has TRBV10-3 and TRBJ2-2; TRBD2 aligns across 7 bases. The CDR3 sequence is 15 residues long. V trimming: 11 bases; J trimming: 1 base; junction bases outside the gene matches: 10. Germline CDR1 reads ENHRY; CDR2 reads SYGVKD. CDR3 coding DNA: TGTGCCGTCCGTCCGGGGGAGGGGAACACCGGGGAGCTGTTTTTT. Translated: CAVRPGEGNTGELFF.

The rearrangement links TRBV5-6 to TRBJ1-1; perhaps TRBD1 as D (5 bases). The CDR3 extends over 14 amino acids. Trimming took off 2 bases at V and 4 bases at J, with 12 bases between the two ends. Germline CDR1 is SGHDT and CDR2 is YYEEEE. Here the CDR3 DNA reads TGTGCCAGCAGCTTAGGCCCCGGGGCCACTGAAGCTTTCTTT. It is translated as CASSLGPGATEAFF.

This clone occurred once. In DNA form, the CDR3 reads TGTGCCAGCAGCCCTGGGGCCAGTCAGCCCCAGCATTTT. It codes for CASSPGASQPQHF. The rearrangement links TRBV2 to TRBJ1-5; weak D call: TRBD1 (5 bases). Per germline, CDR1 SNHLY and CDR2 FYNNEI. This CDR3 has 13 residues. The V end was cut by 6 bases, the J end by 6 bases, with 12 bases between.

This clone was picked up one time. The chain joins TRBV2 to TRBJ2-4; 9 bases are a match to TRBD1. The germline gives CDR1 SNHLY, CDR2 FYNNEI. This CDR3 is 14 amino acids long. The junction had 5 bases not matched to a gene; V was cut back by 3 bases and J by 8 bases. CDR3 DNA sequence: TGTGCCAGCAGTGAGAAGGACAGGGGTGACATTCAGTACTTC. It specifies CASSEKDRGDIQYF.

This clone was counted a single time. J is TRBJ2-1 and V is TRBV3-1 (or the pseudogene TRBV3-2); 8 bases line up with TRBD2. This CDR3 has 12 residues. The V gene's germline CDR1 is LGHDT and CDR2 YNNKEL (reference sequence). With V trimmed by 2 bases and J by 11 bases, 2 bases remained unmatched. The CDR3 sequence is CASSQTSGQQFF. The CDR3 DNA is TGTGCCAGCAGCCAAACTAGCGGCCAGCAGTTCTTC.

This clone appeared a single time. The V gene is TRBV7-9, the J gene TRBJ2-7; D is ambiguous. The germline V and J ends were trimmed by 0 bases and 0 bases, with 9 bases remaining between them. This CDR3 has 15 amino acids. Germline-derived CDR1 and CDR2 are SEHNR and FQNEAQ (reference sequence). The CDR3 sequence is CASSLARAYSYEQYF. The DNA of the CDR3 is TGTGCCAGCAGCTTAGCACGAGCATACTCCTACGAGCAGTACTTC.

This rearrangement joins TRBV24-1 to TRBJ2-2, with 9 bases lining up with TRBD1. From germline, CDR1 is KGHDR and CDR2 SFDVKD. CDR3 size: 16 residues. V shed 2 bases and J 3 bases; nucleotides not matched to a gene: 3. The CDR3 loop is CATSDWGQGDTGELFF. The DNA for the CDR3 is TGTGCCACCAGTGATTGGGGACAGGGCGACACCGGGGAGCTGTTTTTT.

The V call is TRBV6-5, the J call TRBJ1-2, with TRBD1 matching 9 bases. Germline CDR1 and CDR2: MNHEY and SVGAGI. The CDR3 consists of 13 residues. V was pared by 6 bases and J by 8 bases, with 7 bases of the junction left unmatched. The CDR3 region is CASSQDRGYGYTF. The CDR3 DNA is TGTGCCAGCAGCCAAGACAGGGGGTACGGCTACACCTTC.

This chain joins TRBV7-2 and TRBJ2-3, with D unresolved. Germline assignment: CDR1 SGHTA and CDR2 FQGNSA. The CDR3 sequence is 15 residues long. Between the trimmed V and J ends, which lost 2 bases and 2 bases, there was a span of 11 bases. The CDR3 DNA follows: TGTGCCAGCAGCTTAATCGGCAGCGTCACAGATACGCAGTATTTT. Residues: CASSLIGSVTDTQYF. Complete variable domain (other parts from reference TRBV7-2 and TRBJ2-3): GAGVSQSPSNKVTEKGKDVELRCDPISGHTALYWYRQSLGQGLEFLIYFQGNSAPDKSGLPSDRFSAERTGGSVSTLTIQRTQQEDSAVYLCASSLIGSVTDTQYFGPGTRLTVL.

The genes are TRBV25-1 and TRBJ2-3; 14 positions match TRBD2. The CDR3 runs 16 residues. Germline V gene lookup returns CDR1 MGHDK and CDR2 SYGVNS. V shed 5 bases and J 5 bases; nucleotides not matched to a gene: 6. CDR3 bases: TGTGCCAGCAGTTCCCCGGGACTAGCGGGAGTAGATACGCAGTATTTT. Translating gives CASSSPGLAGVDTQYF.

This chain joins TRBV11-3 and TRBJ2-7, with D perhaps matching TRBD2 (5 bases). The CDR3 covers 14 residues. Trimming left V 4 bases short and J 2 bases short, with 12 bases between. Germline-derived CDR1 and CDR2 are SGHNT and YENEEA. Here the CDR3 reads CASSSGIYPYEQYF. The CDR3 nucleotides read TGTGCCAGCAGCTCCGGGATTTACCCCTACGAGCAGTACTTC.

The chain uses TRBV10-1 and TRBJ2-1; TRBD2 matches at 9 bases. This CDR3 contains 13 residues. Germline V gives CDR1 WNHNN, CDR2 SYGVQD (reference sequence). Germline trimming cut 10 bases from V and 9 bases from J; bases unmatched to any gene: 10. The CDR3 DNA reads TGCGCCACCGGGACTAGCAGGTACGGTGAGCAGTTCTTC. The encoded protein is CATGTSRYGEQFF.